Sequencing of this T cell receptor beta chain was carried out in a study of T cell changes during pregnancy in multiple sclerosis. The table came from immunoSEQ multiplex PCR; TCRdb's copy has only in-frame clones and leaves some out. The data show 100,000 to 140,000 clones, about nine tenths seen once. Trimming took off 1 base at V and 7 bases at J, with 8 bases between the two ends. The CDR3 is 13 residues long. Germline V lookup: CDR1 SGHTA, CDR2 FQGNSA. The TCR sequence derives from a female donor in good health, enrolled as a control in a pregnancy study. The chain combines TRBV7-2 with TRBJ2-1; TRBD1 is a possible D gene (6 bases). The sequencing used peripheral blood, collected in the third trimester of pregnancy. The CDR3 is CASSLGGRNEQFF. In nucleotides, the CDR3 is TGTGCCAGCAGCTTAGGGGGGCGGAATGAGCAGTTCTTC.